One and the same sample provided the 4 T cell receptor beta chains below, sequenced in a study of Graves' ophthalmopathy and Graves' hyperthyroidism (dated by TCRdb to the late 2010s). Reads for this sample came from an Illumina HiSeq 2000. For repertoire sequencing, TCR beta CDR3 regions were amplified from RNA transcripts. HTBI primers and the Qiagen OneStep RT-PCR kit were used in a first-round RT-PCR, which was followed by a second-round multiplex PCR, size selection and purification. TCRdb passed the public sequencing reads through fastp at Q25 and MiXCR, retaining productive beta sequences. Entries that share a CDR3 protein sequence are merged under the most common genes and DNA. This sample holds 650,000 to 900,000 distinct CDR3 sequences; roughly two fifths were observed only once. Together, the top ten hold about 40% of the sample. The sample was peripheral blood. These receptors were obtained from an adult man with Graves' ophthalmopathy.

The chain links TRBV10-3 to TRBJ2-3, with D maybe TRBD1 (7 bases). The CDR3 extends over 14 amino acids. V was shortened by 10 bases and J by 3 bases, with 17 bases between the two germline ends. Germline V lookup: CDR1 ENHRY, CDR2 SYGVKD. The CDR3 reads CATSTGRSTDTQYF. The DNA for the CDR3 is TGTGCCACGTCGACAGGGAGGAGTACAGATACGCAGTATTTT.

To note about this clonotype: Its ends do not fully match the called genes, so a read error is possible. This chain joins TRBV29-1 and TRBJ2-2, with D perhaps matching TRBD2 (5 bases). Germline V gene sequence: CDR1 SQVTM, CDR2 ANQGSEA. The CDR3 is 15 residues long. Written as DNA, the CDR3 is TGCAGCGTTGAAGGGTTGGGGTCGAGCACCGGGGAGCTGTCTTTT. Translation: CSVEGLGSSTGELSF.

At least ten counts were recorded for this clonotype. V gene TRBV7-9 combines with J gene TRBJ2-7, with D possibly being TRBD1 or TRBD2 (7 bases each). Trimming cost V 7 bases and J 6 bases, with 16 bases left between them. Germline assignment: CDR1 SEHNR and CDR2 FQNEAQ (reference sequence). This CDR3 has 13 residues. The CDR3 reads CASTSSGGVEQYF. The CDR3 region has the DNA TGTGCCAGCACCTCGTCAGGGGGGGTCGAGCAGTACTTC.

This clonotype appeared many times. The CDR3 reads CAITETLNTEAFF. CDR3 in DNA: TGTGCCATCACAGAGACACTGAACACTGAAGCTTTCTTT. V usage is TRBV10-3 and J usage is TRBJ1-1; D ambiguous. There are 13 residues in the CDR3. The germline V and J ends were trimmed by 7 bases and 0 bases, with 9 bases remaining between them. Germline CDR1 and CDR2: ENHRY and SYGVKD.